This TCR beta chain is from a study of monozygotic twins with inflammatory bowel disease. Study-wide results and caveats: Twins with IBD were found to have lower TCRbeta diversity (inverse Simpson) than healthy co-twins. Support for any single strong IBD-associated signal or clonotype was not found.

The total RNA came straight from whole blood, and T cells were not sorted beforehand. A remark on this clonotype: Antigen: not known.

Germline CDR1 reads SQVTM; CDR2 reads ANQGSEA. The CDR3 loop spans 13 amino acids. TCRdb re-called the 5' RACE reads, yielding one record per CDR3 amino acid sequence without DNA. This repertoire comprises some 400,000 distinct CDR3 sequences; its ten largest clones make up 2.4%. The receptor was isolated from a human donor with ulcerative colitis or Crohn's disease, or a healthy co-twin of an affected twin (not recorded which). Sequencing was done on a sample of blood. V is TRBV29-1 and J is TRBJ1-2; TCRdb picks TRBD1, but there is no DNA to check that call. The CDR3 reads CSVEGTGNYGYTF.